Reported below is one T cell receptor beta chain. These data are taken from a study of blood T cell repertoires in COVID-19. The wider study: Sources were T cells, B-cell-depleted T cells, or PBMCs; the material itself was cDNA or gDNA.

CDR3 size: 14 residues. Trimming cost V 0 bases and J 5 bases; bases outside gene matches: 4. Germline V gives CDR1 SGHDT, CDR2 YYEEEE. In the original processing: Amplification with reference gene primers provided the estimates of nucleated cell counts. This table comes from immunoSEQ multiplex PCR, and its TCRdb copy is limited to in-frame clones, with some not included. V and J calls and clone size follow that table, whereas D and trimming were derived from the DNA. The sample contains 250,000 to 300,000 clones, 80% to 90% of which appear only once. The genes are TRBV5-6 and TRBJ1-1; 7 positions match TRBD1. Sequencing was performed on peripheral blood. This TCR came from a man in his forties with acute or convalescent COVID-19. The CDR3 loop is CASSLGQGYTEAFF. The CDR3 DNA reads as TGTGCCAGCAGCTTGGGACAGGGATATACTGAAGCTTTCTTT.